This T cell receptor (beta chain) comes out of a study of regulatory T cells in long-lasting Graves disease. This clonotype was observed a single time. Time point of the sample: newly diagnosed GD, antithyroid drugs for less than 3 months. PBMC-derived RNA was used for the TCR library. The ends were cut back, 9 bases at V and 8 bases at J, with 10 bases in the middle. Germline loops: CDR1 LNHDA, CDR2 SQIVND (reference sequence). The CDR3 covers 10 residues. Libraries of TCR beta came from iRepertoire HTBI primers plus Arm-PCR of CDR3 regions. TCRdb re-called the multiplex PCR reads through MiXCR, storing one row per CDR3 protein. This table has about 500,000 distinct CDR3 sequences, more than 10% appearing once. The same data also went into a second study, on T cells in Graves' hyperthyroidism and ophthalmopathy. Per that paper: RT-PCR in the first round (using the HTBI primer set) targeted the TCR CDR3.

V gene TRBV19 combines with J gene TRBJ1-1; D may be TRBD1 (5 bases). The sample was peripheral blood mononuclear cells (PBMCs), taken at new diagnosis, from a patient treated with antithyroid drugs. The receptor was derived from a woman aged 25 to 39 with Graves disease. The CDR3 here is CARAWTEAFF. CDR3 sequence (DNA): TGTGCCAGAGCCTGGACAGAAGCTTTCTTT.